This T cell receptor (beta chain) was profiled in a study of blood T cell repertoires in COVID-19. This CDR3 is built from 16 residues. V lost 3 bases, J lost 5 bases, and 8 bases stayed unmatched. Germline V gives CDR1 MDHEN, CDR2 SYDVKM. TCRdb's table, derived via immunoSEQ multiplex PCR, lists solely in-frame clones and lacks some. The sample carries 350,000 to 400,000 clones, roughly 90% recorded once. The TCR was taken from a woman in her 30s who had recovered from COVID-19. Sequencing was carried out using PBMCs or T cells enriched from blood (not recorded which). The V gene is TRBV28, the J gene TRBJ2-2, with TRBD2 matching 8 bases. The CDR3 DNA is TGTGCCAGCAGTTTTTTGGGTAGCGGGATTACCGGGGAGCTGTTTTTT. Its translation is CASSFLGSGITGELFF.